The 7 T cell receptor beta chains in this list originate from one sample, sequenced in a study of shared clonotypes between healthy human individuals. Assay: immunoSEQ multiplex PCR; the TCRdb copy retains only in-frame clones and omits some. The repertoire holds under 850,000 clones, with roughly 92% as singletons. Naive CD8 cells comprised CD45RO-negative, CCR7-positively selected cells, excluding terminally differentiated effector memory CD45RA+ cells. Sample: naive CD8+ T cells sorted from blood. The source is a man aged 25 to 45 in good health.

This chain uses TRBV7-9 with TRBJ2-1; D ambiguous. V lost 6 bases and J lost 5, with 11 bases in between. Germline V gene sequence: CDR1 SEHNR, CDR2 FQNEAQ (reference sequence). This CDR3 comprises 13 residues. CDR3 sequence (DNA): TGTGCCAGCAGGGAAGGCGGAAACAATGAGCAGTTCTTC. This encodes CASREGGNNEQFF.

The J gene is TRBJ2-2, the V gene TRBV27; 8 bases fit TRBD1. The CDR3 consists of 13 residues. After removal of 10 bases from V and 7 bases from J, the junction contained 8 bases not matched to a gene. The germline CDR1 and CDR2 sequences are MNHEY and SMNVEV (reference sequence). The CDR3 DNA reads as TGTGCCACCAGCAGGGGGCTGGTCGGGGAGCTGTTTTTT. Protein sequence: CATSRGLVGELFF.

This chain joins TRBV29-1 and TRBJ2-3; D assignment may be TRBD1 or TRBD2 (6 bases each). Germline V gene data show CDR1 as SQVTM and CDR2 as ANQGSEA. The V gene lost 2 bases and the J gene lost 13 bases, with 19 bases spanning the gap. The CDR3 extends over 13 amino acids. CDR3 loop: CSVELRGPQEEYF. For the CDR3, the DNA is TGCAGCGTTGAACTTCGGGGGCCCCAGGAGGAGTATTTT.

The chain is built from TRBV27 and TRBJ2-1, with 14 positions matching TRBD2. With V trimmed by 6 bases and J by 10 bases, 11 bases remained unmatched. Germline V gene data show CDR1 as MNHEY and CDR2 as SMNVEV (reference sequence). This CDR3 region has 16 residues. CDR3 sequence reads: CASRKGTSGRRDEQFF. In DNA form, the CDR3 reads TGTGCCAGCAGGAAAGGGACTAGCGGGAGAAGGGACGAGCAGTTCTTC.

This clone was seen only a few times. The chain links TRBV13 to TRBJ2-7, with D possibly TRBD2 on 5 matching bases. The germline gives CDR1 PRHDT, CDR2 FYEKMQ (reference sequence). The CDR3 length is 14 residues. Between the trimmed V and J ends, which lost 4 bases and 2 bases, there was a span of 12 bases. The CDR3 DNA reads as TGTGCCAGCAGCTCACCCCGGGGTCCCTACGAGCAGTACTTC. Translating it yields CASSSPRGPYEQYF.

The chain joins TRBV11-2 to TRBJ2-7, with D possibly being TRBD1 (5 bases). Germline V gene data show CDR1 as SGHAT and CDR2 as FQNNGV. The CDR3 contains 18 residues. With 5 bases removed from V and 7 bases from J, the gap between germline ends came to 30 bases. CDR3 in DNA: TGTGCCAGCAGCCCTCCCCAGGGCCTTGGGTATAGGGCTAGTGAGCAGTACTTC. Translated: CASSPPQGLGYRASEQYF.

J is TRBJ1-4 and V is TRBV7-9; D is perhaps TRBD1 (5 bases). The CDR3 is 15 residues long. Per germline, CDR1 SEHNR and CDR2 FQNEAQ (reference sequence). V gave up 5 bases and J gave up 7 bases, with 17 bases separating them. The CDR3 region is CASSLPRGESEKLFF. The CDR3 region has the DNA TGTGCCAGCAGCCTACCCCGGGGGGAGAGTGAAAAACTGTTTTTT.